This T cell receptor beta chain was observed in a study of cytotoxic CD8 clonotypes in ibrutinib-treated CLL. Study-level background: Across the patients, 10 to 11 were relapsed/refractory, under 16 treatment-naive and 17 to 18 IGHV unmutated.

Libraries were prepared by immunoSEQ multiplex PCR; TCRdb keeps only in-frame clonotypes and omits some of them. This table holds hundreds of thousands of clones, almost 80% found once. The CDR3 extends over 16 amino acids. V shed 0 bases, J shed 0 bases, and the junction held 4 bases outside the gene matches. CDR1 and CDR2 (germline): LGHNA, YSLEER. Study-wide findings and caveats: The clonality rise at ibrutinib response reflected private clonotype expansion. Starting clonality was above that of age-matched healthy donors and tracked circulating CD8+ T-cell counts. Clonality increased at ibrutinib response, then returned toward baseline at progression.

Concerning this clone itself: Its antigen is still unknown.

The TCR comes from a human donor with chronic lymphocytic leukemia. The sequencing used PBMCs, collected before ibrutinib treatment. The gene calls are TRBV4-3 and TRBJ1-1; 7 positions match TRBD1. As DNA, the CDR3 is TGCGCCAGCAGCCAAGATAGACAGGGCTTGAACACTGAAGCTTTCTTT. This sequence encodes CASSQDRQGLNTEAFF.